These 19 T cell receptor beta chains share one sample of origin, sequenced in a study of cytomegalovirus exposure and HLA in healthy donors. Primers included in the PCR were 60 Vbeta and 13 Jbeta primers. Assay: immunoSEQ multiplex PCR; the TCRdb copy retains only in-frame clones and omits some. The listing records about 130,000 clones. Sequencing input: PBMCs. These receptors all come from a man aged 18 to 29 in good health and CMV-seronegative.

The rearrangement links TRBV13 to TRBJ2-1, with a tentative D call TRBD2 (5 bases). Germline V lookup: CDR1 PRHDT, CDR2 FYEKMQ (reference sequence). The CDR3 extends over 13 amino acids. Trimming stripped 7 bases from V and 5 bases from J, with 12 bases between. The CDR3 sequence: CASMTKYNNEQFF. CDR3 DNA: TGTGCCAGCATGACTAAATATAACAATGAGCAGTTCTTC.

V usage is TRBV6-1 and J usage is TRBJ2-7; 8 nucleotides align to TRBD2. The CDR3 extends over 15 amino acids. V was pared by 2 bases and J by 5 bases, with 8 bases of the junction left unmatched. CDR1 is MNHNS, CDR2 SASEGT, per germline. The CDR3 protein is CASSETRLASDEQYF. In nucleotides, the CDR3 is TGTGCCAGCAGTGAAACTAGACTAGCGTCGGACGAGCAGTACTTC.

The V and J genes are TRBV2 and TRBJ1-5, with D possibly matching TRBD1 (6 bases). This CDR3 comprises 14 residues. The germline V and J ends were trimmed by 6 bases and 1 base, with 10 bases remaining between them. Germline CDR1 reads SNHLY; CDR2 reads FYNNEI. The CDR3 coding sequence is TGTGCCAGCAGCGCGGGGGCGAGCAATCAGCCCCAGCATTTT. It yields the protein CASSAGASNQPQHF.

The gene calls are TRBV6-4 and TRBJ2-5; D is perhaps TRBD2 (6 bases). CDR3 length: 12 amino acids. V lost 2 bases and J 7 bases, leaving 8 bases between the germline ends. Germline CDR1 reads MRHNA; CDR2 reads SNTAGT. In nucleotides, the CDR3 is TGTGCCAGCAGTGACCTCGGGGGGACCCAGTACTTC. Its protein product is CASSDLGGTQYF.

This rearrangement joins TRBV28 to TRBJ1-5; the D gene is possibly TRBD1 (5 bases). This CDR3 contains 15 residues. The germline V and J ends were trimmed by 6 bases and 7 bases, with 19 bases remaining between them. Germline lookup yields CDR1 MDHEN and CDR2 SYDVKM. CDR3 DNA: TGTGCCAGCAGCTCCGACGGACACCCCGGCCAGCCCCAGCATTTT. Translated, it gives CASSSDGHPGQPQHF.

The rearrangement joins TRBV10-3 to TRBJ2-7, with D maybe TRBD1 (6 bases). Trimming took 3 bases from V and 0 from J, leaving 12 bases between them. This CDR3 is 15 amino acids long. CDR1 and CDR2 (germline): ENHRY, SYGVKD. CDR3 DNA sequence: TGTGCCATCAGTGAAGGGGACACGAGCTCCTACGAGCAGTACTTC. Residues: CAISEGDTSSYEQYF.

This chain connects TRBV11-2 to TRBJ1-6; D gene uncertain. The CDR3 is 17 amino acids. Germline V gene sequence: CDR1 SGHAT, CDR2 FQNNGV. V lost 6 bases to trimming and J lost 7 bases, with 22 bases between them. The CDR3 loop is CASRAPGRGDSNSPLHF. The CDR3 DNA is TGTGCCAGCAGAGCCCCTGGTCGGGGAGATTCCAATTCACCCCTCCACTTT.

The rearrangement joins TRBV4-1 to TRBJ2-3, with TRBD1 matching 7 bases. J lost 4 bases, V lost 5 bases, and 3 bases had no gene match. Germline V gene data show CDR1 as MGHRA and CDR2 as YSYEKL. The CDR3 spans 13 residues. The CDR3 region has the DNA TGCGCCAGCAGCTTGGGGACAGCAGATACGCAGTATTTT. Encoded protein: CASSLGTADTQYF.

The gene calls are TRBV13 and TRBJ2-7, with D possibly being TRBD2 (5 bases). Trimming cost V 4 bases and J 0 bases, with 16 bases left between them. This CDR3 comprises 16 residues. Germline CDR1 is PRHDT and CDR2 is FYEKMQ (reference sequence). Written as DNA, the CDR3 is TGTGCCAGCAGCTCGACGGAGGCGGAGAGCTCCTACGAGCAGTACTTC. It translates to CASSSTEAESSYEQYF.

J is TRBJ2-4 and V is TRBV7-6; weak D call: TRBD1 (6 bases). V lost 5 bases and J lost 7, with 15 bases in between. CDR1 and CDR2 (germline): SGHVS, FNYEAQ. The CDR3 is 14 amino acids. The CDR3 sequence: CASSPTGPPNIQYF. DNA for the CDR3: TGTGCCAGCAGCCCTACAGGGCCCCCCAACATTCAGTACTTC. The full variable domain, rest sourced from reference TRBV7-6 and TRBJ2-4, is GAGVSQSPRYKVTKRGQDVALRCDPISGHVSLYWYRQALGQGPEFLTYFNYEAQQDKSGLPNDRFSAERPEGSISTLTIQRTEQRDSAMYRCASSPTGPPNIQYFGAGTRLSVL.

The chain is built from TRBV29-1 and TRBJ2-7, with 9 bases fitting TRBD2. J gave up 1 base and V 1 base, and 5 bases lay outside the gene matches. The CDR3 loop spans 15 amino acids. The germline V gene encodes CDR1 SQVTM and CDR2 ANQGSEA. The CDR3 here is CSVEGTAGGSYEQYF. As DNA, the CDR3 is TGCAGCGTTGAAGGGACAGCGGGAGGTTCCTACGAGCAGTACTTC.

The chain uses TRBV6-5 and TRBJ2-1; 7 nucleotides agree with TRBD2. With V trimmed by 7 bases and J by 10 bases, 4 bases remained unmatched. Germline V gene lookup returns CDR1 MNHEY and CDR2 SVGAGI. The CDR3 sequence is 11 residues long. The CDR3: CASKLGGEQFF. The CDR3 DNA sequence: TGTGCCAGCAAGCTCGGGGGGGAGCAGTTCTTC.

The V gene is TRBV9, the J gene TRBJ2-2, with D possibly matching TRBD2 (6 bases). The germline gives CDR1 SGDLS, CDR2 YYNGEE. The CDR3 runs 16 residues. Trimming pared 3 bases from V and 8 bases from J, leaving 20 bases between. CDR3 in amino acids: CASSASGTFGGGELFF. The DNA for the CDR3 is TGTGCCAGCAGCGCCTCCGGGACTTTCGGCGGTGGGGAGCTGTTTTTT.

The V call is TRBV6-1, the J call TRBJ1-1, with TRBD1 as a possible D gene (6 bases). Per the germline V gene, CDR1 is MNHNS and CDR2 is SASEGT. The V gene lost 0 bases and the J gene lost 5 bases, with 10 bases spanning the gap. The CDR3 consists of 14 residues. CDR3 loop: CASSEAGGATEAFF. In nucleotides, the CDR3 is TGTGCCAGCAGTGAAGCAGGGGGGGCAACTGAAGCTTTCTTT.

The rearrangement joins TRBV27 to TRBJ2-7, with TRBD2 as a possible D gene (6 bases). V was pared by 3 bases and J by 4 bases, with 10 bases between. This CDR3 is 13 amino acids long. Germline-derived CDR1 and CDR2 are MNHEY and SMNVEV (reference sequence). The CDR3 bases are TGTGCCAGCAGTTTTGGACTACGATACGAGCAGTACTTC. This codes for CASSFGLRYEQYF.

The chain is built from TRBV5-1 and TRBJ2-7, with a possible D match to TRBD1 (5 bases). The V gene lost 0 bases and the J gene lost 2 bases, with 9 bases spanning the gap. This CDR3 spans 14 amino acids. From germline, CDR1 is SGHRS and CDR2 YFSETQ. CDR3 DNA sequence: TGCGCCAGCAGCTTGGAGACAGTAGCCTACGAGCAGTACTTC. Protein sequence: CASSLETVAYEQYF.

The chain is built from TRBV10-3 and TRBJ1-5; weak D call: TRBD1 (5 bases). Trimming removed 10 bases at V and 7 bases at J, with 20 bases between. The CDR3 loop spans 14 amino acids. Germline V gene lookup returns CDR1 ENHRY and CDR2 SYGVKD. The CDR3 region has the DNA TGTGCCACCCAAGAAGCGGGACCATACCAGCCCCAGCATTTT. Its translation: CATQEAGPYQPQHF.

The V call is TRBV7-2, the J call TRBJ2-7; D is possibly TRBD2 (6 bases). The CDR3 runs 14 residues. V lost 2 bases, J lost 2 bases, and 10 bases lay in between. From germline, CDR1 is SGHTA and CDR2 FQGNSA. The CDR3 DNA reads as TGTGCCAGCAGCTTAAATAGCGGTCCCTACGAGCAGTACTTC. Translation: CASSLNSGPYEQYF. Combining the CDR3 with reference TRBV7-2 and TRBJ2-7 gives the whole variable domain GAGVSQSPSNKVTEKGKDVELRCDPISGHTALYWYRQSLGQGLEFLIYFQGNSAPDKSGLPSDRFSAERTGGSVSTLTIQRTQQEDSAVYLCASSLNSGPYEQYFGPGTRLTVT.

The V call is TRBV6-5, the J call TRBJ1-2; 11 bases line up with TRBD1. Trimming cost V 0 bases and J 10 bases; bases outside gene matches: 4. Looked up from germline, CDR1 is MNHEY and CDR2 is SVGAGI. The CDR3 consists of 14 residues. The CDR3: CASSYSVGQGDYTF. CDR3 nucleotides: TGTGCCAGCAGTTACTCAGTGGGACAGGGGGACTACACCTTC.